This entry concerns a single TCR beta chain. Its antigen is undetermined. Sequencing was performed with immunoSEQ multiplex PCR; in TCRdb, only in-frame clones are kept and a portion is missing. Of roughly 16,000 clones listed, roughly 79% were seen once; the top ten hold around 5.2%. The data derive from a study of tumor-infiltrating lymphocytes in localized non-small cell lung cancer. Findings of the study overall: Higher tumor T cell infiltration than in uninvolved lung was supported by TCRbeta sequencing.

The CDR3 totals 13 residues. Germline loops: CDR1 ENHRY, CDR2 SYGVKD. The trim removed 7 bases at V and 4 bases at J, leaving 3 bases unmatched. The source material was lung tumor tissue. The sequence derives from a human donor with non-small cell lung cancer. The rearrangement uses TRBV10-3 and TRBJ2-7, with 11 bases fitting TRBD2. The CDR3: CAITGTSGYEQYF. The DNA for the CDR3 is TGTGCCATCACCGGGACTAGCGGTTACGAGCAGTACTTC.